What follows are 19 T cell receptor beta chains derived from one specimen sequenced in a study of blood T cell repertoires in COVID-19. Clones were sequenced by immunoSEQ multiplex PCR, and TCRdb holds only the in-frame ones, with some missing. The sample shows 400,000 or so clones, around 90% of them seen only once. Sequencing used PBMCs or T cells enriched from blood (not recorded which). The receptors shown here come from a woman aged 35 to 49 with acute COVID-19.

This clone was recorded once. The genes are TRBV6-5 and TRBJ2-7; tentative D call: TRBD1 (5 bases). V lost 10 bases to trimming and J lost 4 bases, with 17 bases between them. The CDR3 totals 13 residues. Germline CDR1 and CDR2: MNHEY and SVGAGI. The CDR3 sequence: CATANRGFYEQYF. The CDR3 nucleotides are TGTGCCACCGCCAATAGGGGATTTTACGAGCAGTACTTC.

The J gene is TRBJ1-2, the V gene TRBV19; D gene uncertain. This CDR3 has 13 residues. V was trimmed by 3 bases and J by 2 bases, leaving 7 bases between them. CDR1 LNHDA and CDR2 SQIVND come from the germline V gene (reference sequence). The DNA for the CDR3 is TGTGCCAGTAGTATGTACGGGAACTATGGCTACACCTTC. Protein: CASSMYGNYGYTF.

This clone was seen once. This rearrangement joins TRBV3-1 (or the pseudogene TRBV3-2) to TRBJ2-5; tentative D call: TRBD2 (6 bases). Per germline, CDR1 LGHDT and CDR2 YNNKEL (reference sequence). The V end lost 6 bases, the J end lost 5 bases, and 10 bases lay between the germline ends. The CDR3 has 12 residues. This CDR3 reads CASRHGGETQYF. The CDR3 nucleotides are TGTGCCAGCAGGCATGGGGGGGAGACCCAGTACTTC.

The chain recombines TRBV5-1 with TRBJ1-1; D remains ambiguous. Germline CDR1 SGHRS, CDR2 YFSETQ. With 6 bases removed from V and 7 bases from J, the gap between germline ends came to 22 bases. The CDR3 has 15 residues. The CDR3 DNA follows: TGCGCCAGCACAAGGCTTCCGGGAGAAGAGGGTGAAGCTTTCTTT. Translating gives CASTRLPGEEGEAFF. The variable domain in full, completed from reference TRBV5-1 and TRBJ1-1, reads KAGVTQTPRYLIKTRGQQVTLSCSPISGHRSVSWYQQTPGQGLQFLFEYFSETQRNKGNFPGRFSGRQFSNSRSEMNVSTLELGDSALYLCASTRLPGEEGEAFFGQGTRLTVV.

The rearrangement links TRBV12-3 or TRBV12-4 to TRBJ2-7; 8 bases match TRBD2. CDR3 length: 13 residues. J lost 3 bases, V lost 7 bases, and 5 bases had no gene match. The CDR3: CASNMGLGYEQYF. CDR3 DNA: TGTGCCAGCAACATGGGACTAGGCTACGAGCAGTACTTC.

The chain is built from TRBV18 and TRBJ2-1; 10 positions match TRBD2. V was clipped by 5 bases and J by 8 bases; unmatched bases: 12. Looked up from germline, CDR1 is KGHSH and CDR2 is LQKENI. CDR3 length: 16 amino acids. The CDR3 sequence is CASSAASGGFSDEQFF. Here the CDR3 DNA reads TGTGCCAGCTCAGCGGCTAGCGGGGGCTTTAGCGATGAGCAGTTCTTC.

The gene calls are TRBV24-1 and TRBJ1-6; 7 bases are a match to TRBD1. The V and J ends lost 7 bases and 8 bases, in that order; junction bases with no gene match: 4. This CDR3 is 13 amino acids long. Germline assignment: CDR1 KGHDR and CDR2 SFDVKD. DNA of the CDR3: TGTGCCACCAGCAGGGGGTCGGATTCACCCCTCCACTTT. Protein: CATSRGSDSPLHF.

The chain recombines TRBV7-9 with TRBJ2-3, with 7 bases lining up with TRBD2. The length of the CDR3 is 15 residues. Germline V lookup: CDR1 SEHNR, CDR2 FQNEAQ (reference sequence). J gave up 4 bases and V 4 bases, and 8 bases lay outside the gene matches. The CDR3 reads CASSWGGEISDTQYF. The CDR3 nucleotides read TGTGCCAGCAGCTGGGGAGGGGAAATTTCAGATACGCAGTATTTT.

The chain recombines TRBV30 with TRBJ2-7; TRBD1 matches 9 bases. The CDR3 sequence is 16 residues long. V was clipped by 3 bases and J by 5 bases; unmatched bases: 14. The germline V gene encodes CDR1 GTSNPN and CDR2 SVGIG (reference sequence). The CDR3 region is CAWSPPWTGEKHEQYF. The CDR3 DNA is TGTGCCTGGAGCCCGCCCTGGACAGGGGAAAAGCACGAGCAGTACTTC.

The chain links TRBV19 to TRBJ2-3; 8 bases align to TRBD2. Losses at the gene ends were 2 bases for V and 2 bases for J; bases not matched to a gene: 3. CDR3 size: 15 residues. From germline, CDR1 is LNHDA and CDR2 SQIVND (reference sequence). DNA of the CDR3: TGTGCCAGTAGTATACCAGCGGGGGACACAGATACGCAGTATTTT. Protein sequence: CASSIPAGDTDTQYF.

The chain links TRBV24-1 to TRBJ1-2, with 10 bases identical to TRBD1. In germline, CDR1 is KGHDR, CDR2 SFDVKD. The CDR3 has 8 residues. The CDR3 DNA follows: TGTCCCTTGGGACAGGGGACCTTC. Its protein product is CPLGQGTF.

The chain is built from TRBV30 and TRBJ2-7; 7 bases map to TRBD2. J was trimmed by 2 bases and V by 3 bases; bases with no gene match: 4. The CDR3 has 13 amino acids. The germline CDR1 and CDR2 sequences are GTSNPN and SVGIG (reference sequence). The CDR3 region is CAWSGGYTYEQYF. CDR3 nucleotide sequence: TGTGCCTGGAGCGGGGGGTATACCTACGAGCAGTACTTC.

The rearrangement joins TRBV19 to TRBJ2-7, with 9 bases aligning to TRBD1. The CDR3 consists of 15 residues. V gave up 5 bases and J gave up 3 bases; unmatched junction bases: 8. The germline CDR1 and CDR2 sequences are LNHDA and SQIVND (reference sequence). The CDR3 spells CASSALPGQGYEQYF. CDR3 in DNA: TGTGCCAGTAGTGCCTTACCGGGACAGGGCTACGAGCAGTACTTC.

Here the CDR3 reads CASRNSRGTSGGDEQFF. The CDR3 bases are TGCGCCAGCAGAAATAGTCGAGGGACTAGCGGGGGAGATGAGCAGTTCTTC. V and J are TRBV4-1 and TRBJ2-1; 14 bases are a match to TRBD2. Germline CDR1 MGHRA, CDR2 YSYEKL. V shed 6 bases, J shed 8 bases, and the junction held 12 bases outside the gene matches. The CDR3 is made up of 17 amino acids.

The V call is TRBV11-3, the J call TRBJ2-1; D unclear. Germline V lookup: CDR1 SGHNT, CDR2 YENEEA. The CDR3 runs 20 residues. V dropped 5 bases and J dropped 0 bases, with 26 bases sitting between them. The CDR3 DNA follows: TGTGCCAGCAGCCTACGTTCCGGGTCGTCAGTGTTTAGCTCCTACAATGAGCAGTTCTTC. Protein product: CASSLRSGSSVFSSYNEQFF.

A single count supports this clone. This same CDR3 is encoded by further DNA sequences in the sample. The gene calls are TRBV3-1 (or the pseudogene TRBV3-2) and TRBJ2-5; tentative D call: TRBD1 (5 bases). Trimming removed 1 base at V and 5 bases at J, with 5 bases between. Germline V lookup: CDR1 LGHDT, CDR2 YNNKEL (reference sequence). The CDR3 spans 12 residues. The chain's CDR3 is CASSQGGETQYF. CDR3 nucleotides: TGTGCCAGCAGCCAAGGGGGCGAGACCCAGTACTTC.

This chain connects TRBV12-3 or TRBV12-4 to TRBJ2-7; 7 bases agree with TRBD2. CDR3 length: 12 residues. The J segment lost 1 base and the V segment lost 9 bases, leaving 3 bases of the junction unmatched. CDR3 DNA: TGTGCCAGTATGGGACTATCCTACGAGCAGTACTTC. This sequence encodes CASMGLSYEQYF.

This rearrangement joins TRBV19 to TRBJ1-1, with D possibly being TRBD1 (5 bases). The length of the CDR3 is 14 residues. Trimming took 8 bases from V and 7 from J, leaving 20 bases between them. Germline CDR1 and CDR2: LNHDA and SQIVND (reference sequence). The CDR3 reads CASGAGFLGGEAFF. CDR3 DNA sequence: TGTGCCAGTGGCGCCGGGTTCTTGGGGGGTGAAGCTTTCTTT.

The J gene is TRBJ1-5, the V gene TRBV28; 7 nucleotides match TRBD1. The CDR3 is 14 residues long. Looked up from germline, CDR1 is MDHEN and CDR2 is SYDVKM. V shed 5 bases, J shed 6 bases, and the junction held 7 bases outside the gene matches. The DNA for the CDR3 is TGTGCCAGCAGTCCCGGACAGGCCCGTCAGCCCCAGCATTTT. Translation: CASSPGQARQPQHF.